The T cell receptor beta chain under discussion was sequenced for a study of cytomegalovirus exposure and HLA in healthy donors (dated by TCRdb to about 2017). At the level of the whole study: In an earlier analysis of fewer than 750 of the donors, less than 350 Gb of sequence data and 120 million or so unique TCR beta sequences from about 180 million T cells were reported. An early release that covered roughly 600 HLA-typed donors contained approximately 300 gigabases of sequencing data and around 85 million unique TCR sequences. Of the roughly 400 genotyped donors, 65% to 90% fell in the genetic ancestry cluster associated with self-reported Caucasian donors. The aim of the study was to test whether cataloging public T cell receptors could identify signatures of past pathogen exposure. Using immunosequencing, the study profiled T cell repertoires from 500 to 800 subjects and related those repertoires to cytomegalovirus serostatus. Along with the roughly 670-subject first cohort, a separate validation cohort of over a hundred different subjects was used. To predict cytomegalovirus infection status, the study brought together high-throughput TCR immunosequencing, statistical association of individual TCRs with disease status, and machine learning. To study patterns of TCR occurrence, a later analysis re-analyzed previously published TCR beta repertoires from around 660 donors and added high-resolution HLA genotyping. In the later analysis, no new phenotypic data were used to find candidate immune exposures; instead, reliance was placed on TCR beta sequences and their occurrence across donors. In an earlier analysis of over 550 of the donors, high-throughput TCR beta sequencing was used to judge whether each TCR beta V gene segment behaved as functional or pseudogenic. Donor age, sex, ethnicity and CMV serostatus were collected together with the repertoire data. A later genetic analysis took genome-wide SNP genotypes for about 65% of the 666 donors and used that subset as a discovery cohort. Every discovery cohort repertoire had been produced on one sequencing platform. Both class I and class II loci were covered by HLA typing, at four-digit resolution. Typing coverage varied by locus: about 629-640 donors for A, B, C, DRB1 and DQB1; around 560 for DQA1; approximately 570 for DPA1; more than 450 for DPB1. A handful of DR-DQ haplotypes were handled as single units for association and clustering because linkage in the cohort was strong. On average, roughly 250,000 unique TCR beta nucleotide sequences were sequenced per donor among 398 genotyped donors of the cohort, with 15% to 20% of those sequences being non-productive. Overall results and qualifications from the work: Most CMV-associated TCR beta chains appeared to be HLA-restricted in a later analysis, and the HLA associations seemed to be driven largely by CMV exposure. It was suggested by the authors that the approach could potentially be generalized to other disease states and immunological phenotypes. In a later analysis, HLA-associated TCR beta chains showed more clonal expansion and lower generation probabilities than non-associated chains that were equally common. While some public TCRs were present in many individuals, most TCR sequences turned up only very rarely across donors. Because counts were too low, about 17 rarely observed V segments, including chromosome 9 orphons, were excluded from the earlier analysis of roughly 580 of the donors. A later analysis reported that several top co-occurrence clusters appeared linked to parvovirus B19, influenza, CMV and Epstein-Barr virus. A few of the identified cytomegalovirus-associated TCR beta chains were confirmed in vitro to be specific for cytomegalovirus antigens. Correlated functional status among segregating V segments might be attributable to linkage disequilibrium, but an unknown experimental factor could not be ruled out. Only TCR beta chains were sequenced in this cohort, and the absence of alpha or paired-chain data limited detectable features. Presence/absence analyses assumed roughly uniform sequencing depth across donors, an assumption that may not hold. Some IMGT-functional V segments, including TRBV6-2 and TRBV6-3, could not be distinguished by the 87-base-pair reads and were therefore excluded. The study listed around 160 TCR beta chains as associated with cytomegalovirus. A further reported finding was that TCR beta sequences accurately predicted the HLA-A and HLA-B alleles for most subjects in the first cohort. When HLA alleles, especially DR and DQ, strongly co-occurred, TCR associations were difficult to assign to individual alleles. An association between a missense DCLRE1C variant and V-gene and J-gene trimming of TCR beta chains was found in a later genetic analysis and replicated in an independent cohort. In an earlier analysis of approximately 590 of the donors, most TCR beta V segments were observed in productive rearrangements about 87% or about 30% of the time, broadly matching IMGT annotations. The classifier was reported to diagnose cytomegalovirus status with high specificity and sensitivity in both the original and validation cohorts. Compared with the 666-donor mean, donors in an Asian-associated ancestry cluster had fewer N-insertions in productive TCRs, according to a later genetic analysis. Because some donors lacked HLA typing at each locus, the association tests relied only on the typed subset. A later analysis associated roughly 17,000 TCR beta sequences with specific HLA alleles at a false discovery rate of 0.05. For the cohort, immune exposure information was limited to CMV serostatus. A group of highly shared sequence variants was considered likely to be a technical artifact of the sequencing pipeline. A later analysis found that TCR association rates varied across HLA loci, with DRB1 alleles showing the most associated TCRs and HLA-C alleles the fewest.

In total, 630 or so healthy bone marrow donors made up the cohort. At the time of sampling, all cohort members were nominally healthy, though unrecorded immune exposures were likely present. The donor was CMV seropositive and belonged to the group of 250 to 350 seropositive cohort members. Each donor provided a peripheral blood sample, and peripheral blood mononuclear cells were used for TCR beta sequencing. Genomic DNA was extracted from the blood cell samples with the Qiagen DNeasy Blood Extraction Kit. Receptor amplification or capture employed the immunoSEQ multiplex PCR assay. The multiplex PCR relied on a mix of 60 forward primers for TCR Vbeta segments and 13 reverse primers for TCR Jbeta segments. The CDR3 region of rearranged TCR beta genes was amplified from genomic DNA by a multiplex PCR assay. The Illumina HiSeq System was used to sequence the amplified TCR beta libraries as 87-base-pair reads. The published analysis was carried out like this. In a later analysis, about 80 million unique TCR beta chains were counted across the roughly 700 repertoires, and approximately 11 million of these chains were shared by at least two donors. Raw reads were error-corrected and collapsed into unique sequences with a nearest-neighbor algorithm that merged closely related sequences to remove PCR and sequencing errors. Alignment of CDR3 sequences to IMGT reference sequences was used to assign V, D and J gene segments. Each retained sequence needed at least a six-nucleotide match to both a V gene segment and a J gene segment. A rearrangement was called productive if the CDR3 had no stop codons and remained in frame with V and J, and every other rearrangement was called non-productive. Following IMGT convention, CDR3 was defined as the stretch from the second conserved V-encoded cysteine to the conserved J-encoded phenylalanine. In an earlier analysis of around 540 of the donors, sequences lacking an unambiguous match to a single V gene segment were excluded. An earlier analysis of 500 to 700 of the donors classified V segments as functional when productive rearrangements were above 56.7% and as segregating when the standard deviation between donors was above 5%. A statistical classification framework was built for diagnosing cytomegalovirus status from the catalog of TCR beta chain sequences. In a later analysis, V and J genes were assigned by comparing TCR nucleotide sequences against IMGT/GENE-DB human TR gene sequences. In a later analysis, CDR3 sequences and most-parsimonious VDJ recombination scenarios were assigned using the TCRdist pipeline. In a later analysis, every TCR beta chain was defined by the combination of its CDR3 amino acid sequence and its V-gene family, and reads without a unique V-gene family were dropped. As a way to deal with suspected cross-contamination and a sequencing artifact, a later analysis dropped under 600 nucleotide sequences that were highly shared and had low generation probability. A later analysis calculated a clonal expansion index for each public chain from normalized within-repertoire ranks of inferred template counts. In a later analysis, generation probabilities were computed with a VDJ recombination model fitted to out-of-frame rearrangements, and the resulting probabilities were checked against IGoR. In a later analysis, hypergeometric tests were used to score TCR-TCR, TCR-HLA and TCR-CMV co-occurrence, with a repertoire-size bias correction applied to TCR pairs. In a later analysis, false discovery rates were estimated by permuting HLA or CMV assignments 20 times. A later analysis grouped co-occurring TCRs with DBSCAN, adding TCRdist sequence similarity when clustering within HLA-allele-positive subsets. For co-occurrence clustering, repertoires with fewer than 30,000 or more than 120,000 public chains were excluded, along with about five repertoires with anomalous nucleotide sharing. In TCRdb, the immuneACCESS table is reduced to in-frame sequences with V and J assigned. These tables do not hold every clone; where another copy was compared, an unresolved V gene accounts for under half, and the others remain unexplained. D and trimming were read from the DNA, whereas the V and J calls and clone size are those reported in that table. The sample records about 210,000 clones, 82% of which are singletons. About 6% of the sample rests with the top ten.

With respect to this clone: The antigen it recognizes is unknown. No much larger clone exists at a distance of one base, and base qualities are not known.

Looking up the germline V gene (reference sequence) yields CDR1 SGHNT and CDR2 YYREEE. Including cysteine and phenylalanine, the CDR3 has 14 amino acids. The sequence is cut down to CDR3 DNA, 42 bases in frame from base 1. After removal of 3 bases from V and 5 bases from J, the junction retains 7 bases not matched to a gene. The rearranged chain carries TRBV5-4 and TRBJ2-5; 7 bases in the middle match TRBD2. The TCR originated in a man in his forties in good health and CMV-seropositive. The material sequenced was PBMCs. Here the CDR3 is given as CASSSSGLWETQYF. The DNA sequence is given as TGTGCCAGCAGCTCCTCGGGACTATGGGAGACCCAGTACTTC.